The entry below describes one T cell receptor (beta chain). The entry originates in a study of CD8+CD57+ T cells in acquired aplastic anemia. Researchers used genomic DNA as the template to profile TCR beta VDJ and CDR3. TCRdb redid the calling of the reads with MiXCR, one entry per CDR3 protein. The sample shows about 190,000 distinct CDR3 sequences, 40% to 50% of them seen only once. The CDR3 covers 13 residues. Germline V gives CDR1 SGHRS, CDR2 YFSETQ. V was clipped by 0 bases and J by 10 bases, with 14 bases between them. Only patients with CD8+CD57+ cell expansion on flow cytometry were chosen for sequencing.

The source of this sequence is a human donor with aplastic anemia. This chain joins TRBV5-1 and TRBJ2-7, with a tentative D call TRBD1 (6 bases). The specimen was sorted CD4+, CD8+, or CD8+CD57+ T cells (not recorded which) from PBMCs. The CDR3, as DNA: TGCGCCAGCAGCTTGGATGGGGGCGCTCGACAGTACTTC. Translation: CASSLDGGARQYF.